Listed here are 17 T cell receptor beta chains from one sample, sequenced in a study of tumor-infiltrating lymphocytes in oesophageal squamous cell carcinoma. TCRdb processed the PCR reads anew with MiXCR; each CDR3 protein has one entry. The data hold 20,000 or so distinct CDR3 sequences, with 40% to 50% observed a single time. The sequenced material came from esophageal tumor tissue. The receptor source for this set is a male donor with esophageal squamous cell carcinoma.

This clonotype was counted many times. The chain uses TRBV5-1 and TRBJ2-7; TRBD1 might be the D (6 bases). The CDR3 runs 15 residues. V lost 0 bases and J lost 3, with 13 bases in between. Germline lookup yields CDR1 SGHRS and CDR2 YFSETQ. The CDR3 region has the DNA TGCGCCAGCAGCTTGGCCTATGACAGGCTCTACGAGCAGTACTTC. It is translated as CASSLAYDRLYEQYF. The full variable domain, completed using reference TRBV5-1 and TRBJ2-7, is KAGVTQTPRYLIKTRGQQVTLSCSPISGHRSVSWYQQTPGQGLQFLFEYFSETQRNKGNFPGRFSGRQFSNSRSEMNVSTLELGDSALYLCASSLAYDRLYEQYFGPGTRLTVT.

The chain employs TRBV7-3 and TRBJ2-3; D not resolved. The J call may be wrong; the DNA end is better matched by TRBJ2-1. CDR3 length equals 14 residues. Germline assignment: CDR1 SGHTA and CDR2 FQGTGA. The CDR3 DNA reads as TGTGCCAGCAGCTTACTCCCACAAACCAATGAGCAGTTCTTC. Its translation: CASSLLPQTNEQFF.

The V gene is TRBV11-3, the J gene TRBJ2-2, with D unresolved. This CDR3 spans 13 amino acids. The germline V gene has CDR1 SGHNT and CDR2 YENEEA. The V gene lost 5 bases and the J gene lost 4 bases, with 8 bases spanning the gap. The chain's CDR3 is CASSAHSTGELFF. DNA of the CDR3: TGTGCCAGCAGCGCCCACAGCACCGGGGAGCTGTTTTTT.

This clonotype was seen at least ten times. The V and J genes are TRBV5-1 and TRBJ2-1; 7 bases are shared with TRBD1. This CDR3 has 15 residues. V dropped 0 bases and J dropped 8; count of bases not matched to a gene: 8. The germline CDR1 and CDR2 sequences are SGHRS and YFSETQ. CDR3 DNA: TGCGCCAGCAGCTTGGTAGGGGGCTCACTCTATGAGCAGTTCTTC. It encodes CASSLVGGSLYEQFF.

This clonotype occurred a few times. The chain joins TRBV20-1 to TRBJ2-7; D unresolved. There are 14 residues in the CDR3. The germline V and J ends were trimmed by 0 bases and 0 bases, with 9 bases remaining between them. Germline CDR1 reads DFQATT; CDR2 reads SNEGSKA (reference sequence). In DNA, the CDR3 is TGCAGTGCTAGAGACAGGACGGACTCCTACGAGCAGTACTTC. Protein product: CSARDRTDSYEQYF.

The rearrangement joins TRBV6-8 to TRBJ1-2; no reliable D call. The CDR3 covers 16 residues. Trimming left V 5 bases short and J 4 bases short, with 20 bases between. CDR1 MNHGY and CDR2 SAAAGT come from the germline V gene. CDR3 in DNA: TGTGCCAGCAGTGCCAAAGGTCCCGGGGATCTCTATGGCTACACCTTC. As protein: CASSAKGPGDLYGYTF.

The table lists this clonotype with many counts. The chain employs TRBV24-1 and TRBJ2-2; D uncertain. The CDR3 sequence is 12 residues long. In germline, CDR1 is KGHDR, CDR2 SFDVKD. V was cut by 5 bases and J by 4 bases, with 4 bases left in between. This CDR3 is CATSAGTGELFF. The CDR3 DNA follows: TGTGCCACCAGTGCGGGCACCGGGGAGCTGTTTTTT.

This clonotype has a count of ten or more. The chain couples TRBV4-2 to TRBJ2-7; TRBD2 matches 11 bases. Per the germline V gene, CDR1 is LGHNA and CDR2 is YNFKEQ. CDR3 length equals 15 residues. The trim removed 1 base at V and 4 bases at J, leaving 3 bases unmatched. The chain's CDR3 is CASSQVTSGSYEQYF. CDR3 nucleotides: TGTGCCAGCAGCCAAGTTACTAGCGGGAGTTACGAGCAGTACTTC.

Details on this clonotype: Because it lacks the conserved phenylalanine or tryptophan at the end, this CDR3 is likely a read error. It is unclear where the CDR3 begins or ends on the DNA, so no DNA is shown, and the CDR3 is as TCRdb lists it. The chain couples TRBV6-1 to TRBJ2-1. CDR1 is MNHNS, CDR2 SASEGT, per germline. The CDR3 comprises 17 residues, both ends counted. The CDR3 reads CASSEAGSANYGYTFGS.

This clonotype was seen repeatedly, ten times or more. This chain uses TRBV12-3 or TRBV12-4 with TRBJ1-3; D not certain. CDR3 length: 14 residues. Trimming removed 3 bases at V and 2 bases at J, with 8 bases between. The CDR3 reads CASSFVQTGNTIYF. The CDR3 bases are TGTGCCAGCAGTTTCGTACAGACTGGAAACACCATATATTTT.

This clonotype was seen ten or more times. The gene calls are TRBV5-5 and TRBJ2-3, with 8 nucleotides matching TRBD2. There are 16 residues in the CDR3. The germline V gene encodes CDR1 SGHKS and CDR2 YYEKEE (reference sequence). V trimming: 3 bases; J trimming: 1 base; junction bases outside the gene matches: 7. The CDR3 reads CASSSGLAARTDTQYF. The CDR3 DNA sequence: TGTGCCAGCAGCTCTGGACTAGCTGCCCGCACAGATACGCAGTATTTT.

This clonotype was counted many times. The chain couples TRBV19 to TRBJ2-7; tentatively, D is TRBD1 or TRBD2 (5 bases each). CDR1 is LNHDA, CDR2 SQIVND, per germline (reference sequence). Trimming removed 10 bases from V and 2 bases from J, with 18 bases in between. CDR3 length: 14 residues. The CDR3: CATTPVWDPYEQYF. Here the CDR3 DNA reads TGTGCCACCACCCCCGTGTGGGACCCCTACGAGCAGTACTTC.

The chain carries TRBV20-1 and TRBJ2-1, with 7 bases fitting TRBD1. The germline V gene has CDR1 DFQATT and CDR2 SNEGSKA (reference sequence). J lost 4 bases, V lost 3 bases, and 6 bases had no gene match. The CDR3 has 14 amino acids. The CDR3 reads CSASLRDRYNEQFF. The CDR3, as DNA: TGCAGTGCTAGCCTCCGGGACAGATACAATGAGCAGTTCTTC.

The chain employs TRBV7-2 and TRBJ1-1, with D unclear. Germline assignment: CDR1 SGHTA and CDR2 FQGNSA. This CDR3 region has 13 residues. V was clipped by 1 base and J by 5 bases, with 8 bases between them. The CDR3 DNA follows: TGTGCCAGCAGCTTAGTTTCAGGAACTGAAGCTTTCTTT. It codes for CASSLVSGTEAFF.

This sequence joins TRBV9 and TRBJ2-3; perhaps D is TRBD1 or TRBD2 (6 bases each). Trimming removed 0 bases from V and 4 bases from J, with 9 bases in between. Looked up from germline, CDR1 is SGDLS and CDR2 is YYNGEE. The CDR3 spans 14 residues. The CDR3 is CASSVERGPDTQYF. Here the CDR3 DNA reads TGTGCCAGCAGCGTAGAACGGGGGCCAGATACGCAGTATTTT.

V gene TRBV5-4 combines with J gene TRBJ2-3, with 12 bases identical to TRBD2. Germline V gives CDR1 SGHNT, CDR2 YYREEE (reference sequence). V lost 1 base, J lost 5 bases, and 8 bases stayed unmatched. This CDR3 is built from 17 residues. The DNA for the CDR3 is TGTGCCAGCAGCTTGCAGACTAGCGGGAGCGTGAGAGATACGCAGTATTTT. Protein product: CASSLQTSGSVRDTQYF.

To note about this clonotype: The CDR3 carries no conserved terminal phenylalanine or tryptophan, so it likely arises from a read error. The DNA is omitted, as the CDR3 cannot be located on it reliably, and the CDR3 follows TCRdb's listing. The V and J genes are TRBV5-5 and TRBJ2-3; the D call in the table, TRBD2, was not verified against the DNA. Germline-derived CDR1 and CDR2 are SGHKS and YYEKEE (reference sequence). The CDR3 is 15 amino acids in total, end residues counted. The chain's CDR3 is CASSGRTGLRAVLRA.